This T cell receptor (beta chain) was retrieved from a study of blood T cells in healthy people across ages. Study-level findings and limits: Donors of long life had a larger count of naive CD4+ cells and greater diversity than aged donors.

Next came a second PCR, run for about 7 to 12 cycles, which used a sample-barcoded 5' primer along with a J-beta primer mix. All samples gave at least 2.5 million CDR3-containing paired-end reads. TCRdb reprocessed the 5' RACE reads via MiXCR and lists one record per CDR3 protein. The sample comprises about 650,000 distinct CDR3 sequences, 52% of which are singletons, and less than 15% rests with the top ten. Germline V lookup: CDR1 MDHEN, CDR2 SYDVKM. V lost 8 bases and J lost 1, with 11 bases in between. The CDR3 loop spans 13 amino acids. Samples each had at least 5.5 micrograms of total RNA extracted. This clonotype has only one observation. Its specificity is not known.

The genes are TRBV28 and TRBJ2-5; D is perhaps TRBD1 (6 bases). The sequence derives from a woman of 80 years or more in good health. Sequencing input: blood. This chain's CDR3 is CASHDRFQETQYF. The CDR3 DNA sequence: TGTGCCAGCCATGACAGGTTCCAAGAGACCCAGTACTTC.